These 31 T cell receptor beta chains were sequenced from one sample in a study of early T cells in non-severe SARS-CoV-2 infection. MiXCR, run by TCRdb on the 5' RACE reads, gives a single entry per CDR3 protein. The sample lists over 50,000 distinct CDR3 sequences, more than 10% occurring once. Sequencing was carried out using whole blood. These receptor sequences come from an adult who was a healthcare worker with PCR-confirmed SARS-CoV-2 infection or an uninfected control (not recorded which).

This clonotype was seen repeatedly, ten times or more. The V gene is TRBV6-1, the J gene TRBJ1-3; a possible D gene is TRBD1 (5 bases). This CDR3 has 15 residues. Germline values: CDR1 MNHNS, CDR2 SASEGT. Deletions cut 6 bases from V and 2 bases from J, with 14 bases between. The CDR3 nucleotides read TGTGCCAGCAGCCAGGGTCCTGAGGCTGGAAACACCATATATTTT. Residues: CASSQGPEAGNTIYF.

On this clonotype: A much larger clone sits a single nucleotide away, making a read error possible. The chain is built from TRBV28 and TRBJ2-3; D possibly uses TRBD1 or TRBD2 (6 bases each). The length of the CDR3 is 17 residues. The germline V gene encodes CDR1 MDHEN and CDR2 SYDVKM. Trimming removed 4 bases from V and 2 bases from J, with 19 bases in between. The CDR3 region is CASSSPGGRGLTDTQYF. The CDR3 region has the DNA TGTGCCAGCAGTTCCCCCGGGGGACGGGGGCTCACAGATACGCAGTATTTT.

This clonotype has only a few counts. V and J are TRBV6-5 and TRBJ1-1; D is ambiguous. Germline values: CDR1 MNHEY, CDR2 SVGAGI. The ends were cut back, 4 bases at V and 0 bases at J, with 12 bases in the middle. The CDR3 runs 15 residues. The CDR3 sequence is CASSFRPVLNTEAFF. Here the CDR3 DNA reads TGTGCCAGCAGTTTCCGACCGGTCCTGAACACTGAAGCTTTCTTT.

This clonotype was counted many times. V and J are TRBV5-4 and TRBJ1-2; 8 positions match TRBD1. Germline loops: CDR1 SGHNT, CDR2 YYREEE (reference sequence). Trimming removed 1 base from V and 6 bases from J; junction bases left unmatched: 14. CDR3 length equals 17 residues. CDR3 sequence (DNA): TGTGCCAGCAGCTTGAGACCCCAATGGACAGGGAGGGATGGCTACACCTTC. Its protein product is CASSLRPQWTGRDGYTF.

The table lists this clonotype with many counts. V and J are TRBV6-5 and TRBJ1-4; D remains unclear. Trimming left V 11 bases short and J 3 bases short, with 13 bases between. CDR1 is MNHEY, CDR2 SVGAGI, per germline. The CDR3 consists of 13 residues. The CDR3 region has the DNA TGTGCCGCGGGAGTTAATCCTAATGAAAAACTGTTTTTT. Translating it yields CAAGVNPNEKLFF.

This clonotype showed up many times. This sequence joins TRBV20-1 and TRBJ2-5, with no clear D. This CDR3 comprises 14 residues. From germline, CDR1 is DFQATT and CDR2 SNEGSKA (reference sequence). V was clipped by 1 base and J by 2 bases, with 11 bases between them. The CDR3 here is CSARAAAPQETQYF. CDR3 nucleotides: TGCAGTGCTAGAGCCGCGGCTCCACAAGAGACCCAGTACTTC.

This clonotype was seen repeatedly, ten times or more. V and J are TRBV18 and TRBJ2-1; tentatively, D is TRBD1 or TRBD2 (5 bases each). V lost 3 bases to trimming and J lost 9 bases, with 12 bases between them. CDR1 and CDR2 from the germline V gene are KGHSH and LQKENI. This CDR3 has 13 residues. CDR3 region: CASSPPGTGEQFF. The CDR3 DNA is TGTGCCAGCTCACCCCCGGGGACGGGTGAGCAGTTCTTC.

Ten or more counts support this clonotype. The CDR3 spells CASSLPFRGEQFF. The CDR3 DNA is TGTGCCAGCAGCTTGCCCTTCCGCGGGGAGCAGTTCTTC. This sequence joins TRBV5-6 and TRBJ2-1; possible D gene TRBD2, 5 bases. Trimming removed 1 base at V and 10 bases at J, with 12 bases between. CDR1 is SGHDT, CDR2 YYEEEE, per germline. This CDR3 comprises 13 residues.

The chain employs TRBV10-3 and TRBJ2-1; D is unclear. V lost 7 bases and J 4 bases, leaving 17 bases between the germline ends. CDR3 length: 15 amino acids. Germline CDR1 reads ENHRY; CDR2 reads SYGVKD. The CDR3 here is CAITQRYFEYNEQFF. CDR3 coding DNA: TGTGCCATCACCCAGAGGTACTTTGAGTACAATGAGCAGTTCTTC.

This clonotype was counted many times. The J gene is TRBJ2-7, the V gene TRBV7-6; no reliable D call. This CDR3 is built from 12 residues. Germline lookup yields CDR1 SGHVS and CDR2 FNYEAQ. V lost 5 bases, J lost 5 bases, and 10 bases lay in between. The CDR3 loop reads CASSPDQNEQYF. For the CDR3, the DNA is TGTGCCAGCAGCCCGGACCAGAACGAGCAGTACTTC.

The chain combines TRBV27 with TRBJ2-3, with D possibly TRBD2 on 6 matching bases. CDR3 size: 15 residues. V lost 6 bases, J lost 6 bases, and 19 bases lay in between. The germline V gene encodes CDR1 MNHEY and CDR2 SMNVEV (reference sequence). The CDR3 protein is CASRRLVGTADTQYF. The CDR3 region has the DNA TGTGCCAGCAGACGACTAGTTGGCACCGCGGATACGCAGTATTTT.

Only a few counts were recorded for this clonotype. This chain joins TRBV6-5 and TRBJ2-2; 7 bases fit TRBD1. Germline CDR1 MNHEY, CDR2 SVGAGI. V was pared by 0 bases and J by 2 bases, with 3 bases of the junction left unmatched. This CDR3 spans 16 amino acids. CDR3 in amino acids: CASSYSGDRNTGELFF. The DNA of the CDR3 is TGTGCCAGCAGTTACTCTGGGGACAGAAACACCGGGGAGCTGTTTTTT.

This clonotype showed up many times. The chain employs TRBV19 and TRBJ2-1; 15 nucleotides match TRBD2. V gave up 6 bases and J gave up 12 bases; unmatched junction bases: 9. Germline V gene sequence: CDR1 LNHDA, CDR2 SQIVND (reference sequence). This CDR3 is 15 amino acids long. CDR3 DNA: TGTGCCAGTAGCCTAGGACTAGCGGGGGGGCCGTGGCAGTTCTTC. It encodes CASSLGLAGGPWQFF.

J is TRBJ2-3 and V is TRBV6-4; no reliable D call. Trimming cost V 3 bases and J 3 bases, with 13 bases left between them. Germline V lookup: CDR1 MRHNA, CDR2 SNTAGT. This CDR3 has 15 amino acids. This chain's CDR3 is CASSEASDGTDTQYF. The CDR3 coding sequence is TGTGCCAGCAGTGAAGCCAGCGATGGGACAGATACGCAGTATTTT.

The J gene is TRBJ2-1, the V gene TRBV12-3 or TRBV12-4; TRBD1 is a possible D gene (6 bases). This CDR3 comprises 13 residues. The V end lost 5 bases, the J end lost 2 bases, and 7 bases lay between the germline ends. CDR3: CASSRQAYNEQFF. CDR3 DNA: TGTGCCAGCAGTAGACAGGCCTACAATGAGCAGTTCTTC.

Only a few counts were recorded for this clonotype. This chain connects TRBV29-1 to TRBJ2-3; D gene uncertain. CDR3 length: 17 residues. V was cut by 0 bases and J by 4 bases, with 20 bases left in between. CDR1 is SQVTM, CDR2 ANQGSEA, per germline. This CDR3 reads CSVEDLKADPDADTQYF. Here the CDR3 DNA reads TGCAGCGTTGAAGATCTCAAGGCCGATCCCGATGCAGATACGCAGTATTTT.

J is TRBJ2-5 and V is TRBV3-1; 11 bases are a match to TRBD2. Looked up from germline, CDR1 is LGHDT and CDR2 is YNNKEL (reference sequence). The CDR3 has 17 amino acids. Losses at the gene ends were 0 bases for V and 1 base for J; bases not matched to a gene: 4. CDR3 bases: TGTGCCAGCAGCCAAGACCCTAGCGGGGGGATCCAAGAGACCCAGTACTTC. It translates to CASSQDPSGGIQETQYF.

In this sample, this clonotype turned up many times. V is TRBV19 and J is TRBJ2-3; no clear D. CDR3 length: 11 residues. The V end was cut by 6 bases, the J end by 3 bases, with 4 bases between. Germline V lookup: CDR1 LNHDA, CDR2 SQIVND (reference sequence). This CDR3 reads CASRGTDTQYF. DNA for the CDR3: TGTGCCAGTAGGGGGACAGATACGCAGTATTTT.

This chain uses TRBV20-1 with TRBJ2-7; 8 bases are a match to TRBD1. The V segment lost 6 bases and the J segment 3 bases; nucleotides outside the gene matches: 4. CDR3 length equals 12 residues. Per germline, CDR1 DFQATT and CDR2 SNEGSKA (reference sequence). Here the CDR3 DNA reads TGCAGTGCGACCGGGACAGGCTACGAGCAGTACTTC. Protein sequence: CSATGTGYEQYF.

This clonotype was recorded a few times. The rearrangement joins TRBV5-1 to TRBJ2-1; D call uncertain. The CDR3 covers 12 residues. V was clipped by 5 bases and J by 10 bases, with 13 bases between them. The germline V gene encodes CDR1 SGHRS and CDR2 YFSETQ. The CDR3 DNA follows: TGCGCCAGCAGTAAAAGCGATTGGGAGCAGTTCTTC. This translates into CASSKSDWEQFF.

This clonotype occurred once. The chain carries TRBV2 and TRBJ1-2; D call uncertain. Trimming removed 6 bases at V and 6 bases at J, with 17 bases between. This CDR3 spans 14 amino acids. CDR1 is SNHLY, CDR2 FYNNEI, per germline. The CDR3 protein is CASRGTSRAHGYTF. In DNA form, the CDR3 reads TGTGCCAGCAGGGGCACCTCAAGGGCACATGGCTACACCTTC. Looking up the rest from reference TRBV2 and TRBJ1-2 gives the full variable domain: EPEVTQTPSHQVTQMGQEVILRCVPISNHLYFYWYRQILGQKVEFLVSFYNNEISEKSEIFDDQFSVERPDGSNFTLKIRSTKLEDSAMYFCASRGTSRAHGYTFGSGTRLTVV.

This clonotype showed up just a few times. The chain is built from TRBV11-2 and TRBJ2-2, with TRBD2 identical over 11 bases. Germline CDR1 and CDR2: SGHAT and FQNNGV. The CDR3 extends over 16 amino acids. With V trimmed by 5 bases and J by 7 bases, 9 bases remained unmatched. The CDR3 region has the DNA TGTGCCAGCAGCCCGCGACTAGCGGGGAGGGACGGGGAGCTGTTTTTT. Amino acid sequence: CASSPRLAGRDGELFF.

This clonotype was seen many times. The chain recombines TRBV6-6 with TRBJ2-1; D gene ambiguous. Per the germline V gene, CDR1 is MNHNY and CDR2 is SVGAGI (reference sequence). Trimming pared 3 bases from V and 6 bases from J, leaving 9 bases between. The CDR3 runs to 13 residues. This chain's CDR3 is CASSYGPSNEQFF. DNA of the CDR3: TGTGCCAGCAGTTATGGCCCTTCCAATGAGCAGTTCTTC.

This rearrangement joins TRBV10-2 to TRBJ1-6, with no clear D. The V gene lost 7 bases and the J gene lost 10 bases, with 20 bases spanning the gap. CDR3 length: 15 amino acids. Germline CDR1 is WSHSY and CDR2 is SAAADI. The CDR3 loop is CASTRHPEGKSPLHF. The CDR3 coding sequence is TGCGCCAGCACGAGACACCCGGAAGGGAAGTCACCCCTCCACTTT.

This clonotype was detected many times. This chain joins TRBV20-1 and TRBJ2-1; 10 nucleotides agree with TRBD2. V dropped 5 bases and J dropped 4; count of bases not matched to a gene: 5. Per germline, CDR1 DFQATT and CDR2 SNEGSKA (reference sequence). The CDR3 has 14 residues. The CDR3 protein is CSAQLAGIYNEQFF. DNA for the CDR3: TGCAGTGCTCAACTAGCGGGGATTTACAATGAGCAGTTCTTC.

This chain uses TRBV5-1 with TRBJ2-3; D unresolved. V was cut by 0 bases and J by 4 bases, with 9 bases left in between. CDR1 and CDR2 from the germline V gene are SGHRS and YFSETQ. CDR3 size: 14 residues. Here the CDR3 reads CASSLEGFADTQYF. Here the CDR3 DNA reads TGCGCCAGCAGCTTGGAAGGATTCGCAGATACGCAGTATTTT. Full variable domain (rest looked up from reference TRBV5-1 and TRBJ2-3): KAGVTQTPRYLIKTRGQQVTLSCSPISGHRSVSWYQQTPGQGLQFLFEYFSETQRNKGNFPGRFSGRQFSNSRSEMNVSTLELGDSALYLCASSLEGFADTQYFGPGTRLTVL.

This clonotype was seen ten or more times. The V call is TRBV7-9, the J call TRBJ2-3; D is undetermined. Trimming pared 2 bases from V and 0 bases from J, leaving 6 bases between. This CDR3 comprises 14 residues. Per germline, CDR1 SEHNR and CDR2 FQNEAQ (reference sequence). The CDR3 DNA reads TGTGCCAGCAGCTTAAGACCCAGCACAGATACGCAGTATTTT. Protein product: CASSLRPSTDTQYF.

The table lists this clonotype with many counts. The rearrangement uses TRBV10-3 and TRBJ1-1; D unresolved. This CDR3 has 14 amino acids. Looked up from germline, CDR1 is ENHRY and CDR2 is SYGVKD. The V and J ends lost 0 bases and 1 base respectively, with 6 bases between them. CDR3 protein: CAISESRSNTEAFF. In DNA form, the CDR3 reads TGTGCCATCAGTGAGTCTAGGTCGAACACTGAAGCTTTCTTT.

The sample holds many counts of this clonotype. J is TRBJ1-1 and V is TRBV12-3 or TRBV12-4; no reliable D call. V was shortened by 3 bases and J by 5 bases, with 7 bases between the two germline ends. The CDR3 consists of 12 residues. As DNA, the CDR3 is TGTGCCAGCAGTTTTCAGCTGACTGAAGCTTTCTTT. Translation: CASSFQLTEAFF.

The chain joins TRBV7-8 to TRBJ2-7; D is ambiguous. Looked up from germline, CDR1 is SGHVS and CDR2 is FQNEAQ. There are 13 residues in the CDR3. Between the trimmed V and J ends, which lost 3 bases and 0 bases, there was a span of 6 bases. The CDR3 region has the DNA TGTGCCAGCAGCTTCTGGAGCTCCTACGAGCAGTACTTC. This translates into CASSFWSSYEQYF.

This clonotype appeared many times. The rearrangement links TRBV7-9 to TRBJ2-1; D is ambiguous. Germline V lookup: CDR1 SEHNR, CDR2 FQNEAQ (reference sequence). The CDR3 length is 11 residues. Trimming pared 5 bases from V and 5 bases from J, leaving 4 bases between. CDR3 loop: CASSEHNEQFF. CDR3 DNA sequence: TGTGCCAGCAGCGAGCACAATGAGCAGTTCTTC.